This TCR beta chain was documented in a study of early T cells in non-severe SARS-CoV-2 infection. This CDR3 region has 15 residues. Germline V gene data show CDR1 as SGHNT and CDR2 as YYREEE (reference sequence). Trimming left V 1 base short and J 5 bases short, with 16 bases between. This clonotype was seen only a few times. Individually, cDNA molecules had unique molecular identifiers attached to them. TCRdb reanalysed the 5' RACE reads using MiXCR and keeps one entry per CDR3 protein. There are about 52,000 distinct CDR3 sequences in the sample; 6% to 7% occur only once, and under 5% lies in the top ten.

The rearrangement links TRBV5-4 to TRBJ2-7; D assignment may be TRBD1 or TRBD2 (5 bases each). Sequences were obtained from whole blood. The receptor was isolated from an adult who was a healthcare worker with PCR-confirmed SARS-CoV-2 infection or an uninfected control (not recorded which). CDR3 region: CASSLMGSRVHEQYF. DNA of the CDR3: TGTGCCAGCAGCTTGATGGGGAGCAGGGTCCACGAGCAGTACTTC.